Described below is a single T cell receptor (beta chain) sequence and its context. Its antigen is still unknown. The sample holds no much larger clone one base away, and base qualities are not on file. This specimen comes from a study of shared clonotypes between healthy human individuals (TCRdb year 2020). For the study in its entirety: Two women and three men aged 18 to 49 years were included in the cohort. Each donor's leukapheresis produced roughly between roughly 0.85 and 10 billion PBMCs. For each donor, CD4 naive and CD4 memory were each given three plates, CD8 naive was given two plates, and CD8 memory was given one plate. To increase sequencing depth and limit assay-specific biases, different laboratories used diverse techniques to prepare libraries and sequence TCR repertoires. To estimate repertoire size and how much clonotype sharing occurs between individuals, the study deeply sequenced the blood TCR repertoires of five healthy adults. What the work shows at the level of the full study, not this receptor alone: Based on pairwise subsampling, the degree of clonotype sharing among donors was expected to be affected by sequencing depth. Naive subsets generally had larger estimated clonotype richness than memory subsets. Compared with non-shared clonotypes, the clonotypes found in all four sorted-subset donors had higher generation probabilities. Across a handful of donors, about 4.5% of naive CD4, around 3.5% of naive CD8, approximately 2.5% of memory CD4, and roughly 0.4% of memory CD8 clonotypes were shared. Sampling was restricted to blood, and TCR repertoires in tissue are likely to differ from TCR repertoires in blood. Even with the large sequencing depth, rarefaction of the sorted-subset datasets indicated that sequencing was incomplete. Because the study included a small number of donors, the genetic and exposure-history diversity represented was limited.

Using the deep immunoSEQ assay, TCR CDR3 regions were amplified from genomic DNA by multiplex PCR. Genomic DNA extracted from each cell subset was distributed evenly over all wells of several immunoSEQ 96-well plates, and each plate served as one replicate. For sorted subsets, roughly 200 ng of genomic DNA, equivalent to roughly 33,000 T cell genomes, went into each replicate PCR. Purified libraries were quantified with a Qubit 3.0 fluorometer, sized on a Bioanalyzer 2100, and re-quantified with the KAPA Library Quantification kit. A separate single-read 150-cycle Illumina NextSeq 550 flow cell was used to sequence each immunoSEQ 96-well plate. The paper's processing steps were these. Because the immunoSEQ output held only junctional sequences and lacked quality scores, the filtering could not match the filtering applied to full-length reads. To assign V/J genes and CDR3, sequences were annotated against IMGT germline references using PyIR, a Python wrapper for IgBLAST v1.9. Reads were removed for weak V/J assignments (E-value above 1e-6), missing CDR3, stop codons, out-of-frame junctions, or ambiguous translated residues. V3J clonotypes were defined by identical inferred V gene, J gene, and CDR3 amino acid sequence. Percentage overlap between repertoires was calculated by dividing the number of shared unique clonotypes by the size of the smaller repertoire. Richness of each repertoire was evaluated using RTK rarefaction, the Chao1 estimator, and Recon v2.1 estimates of unobserved clonotypes. For all TCRbeta clonotypes obtained by the gDNA method from a few donors, generation probabilities were computed with OLGA. TCRdb limited this immuneACCESS table to in-frame rearrangements with V and J called. A share of clones is missing; checked studies link under half to unresolved V genes, and the rest is unexplained. V and J calls and clone size are those listed in that table; D and trimming were worked out from the DNA. The sample table contains just over 2,000,000 clones; only one count was recorded for around 96% of them. About 1.1% of the sample rests with the top ten.

CD8 naive samples consisted of CD45RO-negative cells that were positively selected for CCR7, yielding a CD45RA+CCR7+ population without TemRA cells. Healthy HIV-negative adults with no recently reported acute infections or vaccinations were included as donors. Only Caucasian adults living in Nashville, Tennessee, USA were represented among the donors. Blood was collected by leukapheresis, and PBMCs were isolated by Ficoll-Histopaque density gradient centrifugation and then cryopreserved in liquid nitrogen vapor phase. Analytical flow cytometry was used to check the purity and quantity of every magnetically sorted T cell population. From each sorted fraction, genomic DNA was isolated and quantified by UV absorbance on a Nanodrop 2000c. Including cysteine and phenylalanine, the CDR3 has 13 amino acids. Only CDR3 DNA is held: 39 bases, read in frame from base 1. Deletion took 4 bases off V and 0 bases off J, with a span of 7 bases between the germline ends. In the germline V gene (reference sequence), CDR1 corresponds to SEHNR and CDR2 to FQNEAQ.

Material: naive CD8+ T cells sorted from blood. The cell subset or site label of this sample denotes: CD45RA+CCR7+. The sequence was collected from a man between 18 and 29 years old in good health. The chain was built from TRBV7-9 and TRBJ2-7; no D gene can be assigned with confidence. The CDR3: CASSSEHSYEQYF. The sequenced DNA is TGTGCCAGCAGCTCCGAACACTCCTACGAGCAGTACTTC.